The T cell receptor beta chain under discussion was sequenced for a study of T-cell reconstitution after alpha-beta-depleted transplantation in children. Germline assignment: CDR1 MNHEY and CDR2 SVGEGT. Between the trimmed V and J ends, which lost 2 bases and 0 bases, there was a span of 7 bases. The CDR3 extends over 14 amino acids. Researchers prepared the TCRbeta library using unique molecular identifiers, the study reports. TCRdb used MiXCR to reprocess the PCR reads, holding one entry per CDR3 protein. The sample has roughly 220,000 distinct CDR3 sequences; over 9.5% are singletons. The table lists this clonotype with many counts.

The gene calls are TRBV6-2 or TRBV6-3 and TRBJ1-1; D not certain. The material sequenced was PBMCs from the stem cell graft donor, taken from the stem cell graft. The TCR sequence derives from a human donor who donated a stem cell graft to a child with SCID. CDR3 residues: CASSYGTMNTEAFF. The CDR3, as DNA: TGTGCCAGCAGTTACGGAACGATGAACACTGAAGCTTTCTTT.